This T cell receptor beta chain came from a study of T cells in Graves' hyperthyroidism and ophthalmopathy. Study-wide findings and caveats: Classification by a 13 V-J model distinguished ophthalmopathy from stable hyperthyroidism.

A roughly 9.3 ml volume of fresh peripheral blood provided the PBMCs. With regard to this clonotype: What it binds is unknown.

From RNA transcripts, TCR beta CDR3 regions were amplified. A first-round RT-PCR of the TCR CDR3 used the HTBI primer set. TCRdb re-called the multiplex PCR reads with MiXCR, one entry per CDR3 protein. The data hold about 96,000 distinct CDR3 sequences, with over 50% observed a single time. Germline V CDR1 and CDR2: LNHNV, YYDKDF (reference sequence). V lost 3 bases, J lost 7 bases, and 22 bases lay in between. CDR3 size: 16 residues. The TCR sequence derives from a woman aged 40-49 years with Graves' hyperthyroidism. What was sequenced was blood. This chain uses TRBV15 with TRBJ2-7; TRBD1 is a possible D gene (6 bases). The CDR3 loop is CATSSYSGHGLGEQYF. The CDR3 coding sequence is TGTGCCACCAGCAGTTACTCGGGACATGGGCTGGGAGAGCAGTACTTC. The whole variable domain, filled in from reference TRBV15 and TRBJ2-7, reads DAMVIQNPRYQVTQFGKPVTLSCSQTLNHNVMYWYQQKSSQAPKLLFHYYDKDFNNEADTPDNFQSRRPNTSFCFLDIRSPGLGDTAMYLCATSSYSGHGLGEQYFGPGTRLTVT.